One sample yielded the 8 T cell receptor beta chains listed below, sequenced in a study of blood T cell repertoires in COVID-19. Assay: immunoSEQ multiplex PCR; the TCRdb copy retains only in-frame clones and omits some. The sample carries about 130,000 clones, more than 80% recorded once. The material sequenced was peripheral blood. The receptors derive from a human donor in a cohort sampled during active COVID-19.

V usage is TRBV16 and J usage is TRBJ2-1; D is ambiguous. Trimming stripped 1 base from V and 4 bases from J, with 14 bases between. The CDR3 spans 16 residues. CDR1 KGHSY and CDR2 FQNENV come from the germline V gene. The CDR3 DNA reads TGTGCCAGCAGCCAATTCACTGAACTATTGTACAATGAGCAGTTCTTC. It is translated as CASSQFTELLYNEQFF.

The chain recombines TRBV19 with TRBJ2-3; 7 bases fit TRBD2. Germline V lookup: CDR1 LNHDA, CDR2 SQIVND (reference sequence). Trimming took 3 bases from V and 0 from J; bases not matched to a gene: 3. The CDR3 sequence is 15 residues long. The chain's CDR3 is CASSMGLQSTDTQYF. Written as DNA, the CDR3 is TGTGCCAGTAGTATGGGACTACAGAGCACAGATACGCAGTATTTT.

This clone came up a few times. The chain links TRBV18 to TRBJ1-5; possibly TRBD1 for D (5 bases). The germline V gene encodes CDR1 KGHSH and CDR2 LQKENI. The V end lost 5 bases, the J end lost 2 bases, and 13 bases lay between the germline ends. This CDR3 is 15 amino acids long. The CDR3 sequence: CASSSRGDGNQPQHF. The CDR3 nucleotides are TGTGCCAGCTCAAGCCGGGGGGATGGCAATCAGCCCCAGCATTTT.

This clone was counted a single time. CDR3 nucleotide sequence: TGTGCCAGCAGCTTGGACAGCTACTACGAGCAGTACTTC. Its translation is CASSLDSYYEQYF. The chain carries TRBV5-4 and TRBJ2-7, with D unresolved. CDR3 length: 13 amino acids. Per germline, CDR1 SGHNT and CDR2 YYREEE (reference sequence). Between the trimmed V and J ends, which lost 0 bases and 3 bases, there was a span of 7 bases.

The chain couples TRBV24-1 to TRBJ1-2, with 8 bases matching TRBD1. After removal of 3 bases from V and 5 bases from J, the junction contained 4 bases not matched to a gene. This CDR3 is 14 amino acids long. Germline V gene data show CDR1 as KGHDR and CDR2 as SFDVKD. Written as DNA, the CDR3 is TGTGCCACCAGTGATGCCGACAGGGGATATGGCTACACCTTC. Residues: CATSDADRGYGYTF.

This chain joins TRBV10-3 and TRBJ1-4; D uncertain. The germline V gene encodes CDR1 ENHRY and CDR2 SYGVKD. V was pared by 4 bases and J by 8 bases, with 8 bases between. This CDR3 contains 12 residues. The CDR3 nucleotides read TGTGCCATCAGTGCCGGAGGCGAAAAACTGTTTTTT. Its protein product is CAISAGGEKLFF.

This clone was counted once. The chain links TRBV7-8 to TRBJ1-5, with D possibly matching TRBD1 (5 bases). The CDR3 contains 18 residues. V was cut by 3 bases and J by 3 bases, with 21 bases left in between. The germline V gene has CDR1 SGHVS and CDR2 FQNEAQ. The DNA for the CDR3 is TGTGCCAGCAGCTTGGCCTTGTTCGGGTCAGGGTTCAATCAGCCCCAGCATTTT. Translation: CASSLALFGSGFNQPQHF.

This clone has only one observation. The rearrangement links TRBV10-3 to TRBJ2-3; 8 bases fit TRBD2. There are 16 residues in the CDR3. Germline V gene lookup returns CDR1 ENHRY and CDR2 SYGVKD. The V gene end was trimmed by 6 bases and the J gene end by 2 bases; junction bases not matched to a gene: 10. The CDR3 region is CAIRELRGGFTDTQYF. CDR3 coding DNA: TGTGCCATCAGGGAGCTCCGGGGGGGCTTCACAGATACGCAGTATTTT.